A selection of T cell receptor beta chains follows, all from one sample in a study of blood T cell repertoires in COVID-19. Assay: immunoSEQ multiplex PCR; the TCRdb copy retains only in-frame clones and omits some. The data contain around 180,000 clones, about 87% of them singletons. The sample taken for sequencing was peripheral blood. These receptors came from a man aged 55-75 years with acute or convalescent COVID-19. The CDR3 runs from the conserved cysteine through the conserved F or W. D genes are given only for firm matches. The size of a clone is reported for some rows only, either as once, few or many, or as a class for expanded clones.

CDR3aa	CDR3nt	abundance	j_gene	d_gene	v_gene
CASSLGQARAYNEQFF	TGTGCCAGCAGTTTAGGACAGGCACGAGCCTACAATGAGCAGTTCTTC	.	TRBJ2-1	TRBD1	TRBV27
CASRLTGSNEKLFF	TGTGCCAGCAGGTTGACAGGATCAAATGAAAAACTGTTTTTT	.	TRBJ1-4	.	TRBV6-6
CASSLPGTGTEAFF	TGTGCCAGCAGCTTACCCGGGACAGGGACTGAAGCTTTCTTT	.	TRBJ1-1	TRBD1	TRBV7-9
CASSQVGQRAGTRNEKLFF	TGCGCCAGCAGCCAAGTTGGTCAGAGGGCAGGGACACGCAATGAAAAACTGTTTTTT	.	TRBJ1-4	.	TRBV4-1
CASSRTKGGAGELFF	TGTGCCAGCAGCCGTACGAAGGGGGGGGCCGGGGAGCTGTTTTTT	once	TRBJ2-2	.	TRBV5-8
CASSLEGTGRPYEQYF	TGCGCCAGCAGCTTGGAAGGGACAGGGCGTCCCTACGAGCAGTACTTC	.	TRBJ2-7	TRBD1	TRBV5-1
CASSSQGRGGNTIYF	TGTGCCAGCAGTTCCCAGGGAAGGGGAGGAAACACCATATATTTT	.	TRBJ1-3	.	TRBV28
CASSEEGQGGYGYTF	TGCGCCAGCAGCGAGGAAGGACAGGGAGGGTATGGCTACACCTTC	once	TRBJ1-2	TRBD1	TRBV5-1
CASSISSGGLFYNEQFF	TGTGCCAGCAGCATTTCTAGCGGGGGGCTTTTCTACAATGAGCAGTTCTTC	.	TRBJ2-1	TRBD2	TRBV7-6
CSVVTGLTTSGNTIYF	TGCAGCGTCGTTACGGGACTCACAACGTCTGGAAACACCATATATTTT	.	TRBJ1-3	.	TRBV29-1
CASSLDRATEAFF	TGCGCCAGCAGCTTGGACAGGGCCACTGAAGCTTTCTTT	.	TRBJ1-1	.	TRBV5-1
CASSVGGDRGPQETQYF	TGTGCCAGCAGCGTAGGAGGGGACAGGGGGCCGCAAGAGACCCAGTACTTC	.	TRBJ2-5	TRBD1	TRBV9
CSVETGAGETQYF	TGCAGCGTTGAAACAGGGGCCGGGGAGACCCAGTACTTC	.	TRBJ2-5	TRBD1	TRBV29-1
CASSASTAKNTGELFF	TGTGCCAGCAGCGCCTCGACAGCAAAAAACACCGGGGAGCTGTTTTTT	.	TRBJ2-2	.	TRBV9
CAISGEGANTGELFF	TGTGCCATCAGTGGGGAGGGGGCGAACACCGGGGAGCTGTTTTTT	.	TRBJ2-2	.	TRBV10-3
CASNFRGNYGYTF	TGTGCCAGCAATTTCAGGGGAAACTATGGCTACACCTTC	.	TRBJ1-2	.	TRBV12-3/TRBV12-4
CASSPSIGQGASYGYTF	TGTGCCAGCTCACCCTCGATAGGACAGGGGGCGAGCTATGGCTACACCTTC	.	TRBJ1-2	TRBD1	TRBV18
CASSYIRKGFEAFF	TGTGCCAGCAGTTATATCAGGAAGGGGTTTGAAGCTTTCTTT	.	TRBJ1-1	.	TRBV6-2/TRBV6-3
CASSIKGPGHTDTQYF	TGTGCCAGTAGTATAAAGGGGCCAGGGCACACAGATACGCAGTATTTT	.	TRBJ2-3	.	TRBV19
CASTKKTGLAFF	TGTGCCAGTACCAAAAAGACAGGGCTAGCTTTCTTT	.	TRBJ1-1	TRBD1	TRBV19
CSVLRQGIGHTEAFF	TGCAGCGTTCTTCGACAGGGAATTGGCCACACTGAAGCTTTCTTT	.	TRBJ1-1	TRBD1	TRBV29-1
CASSEEWRVNSPLHF	TGTGCCAGCAGTGAAGAGTGGAGAGTTAATTCACCCCTCCACTTT	.	TRBJ1-6	.	TRBV2
CASSPLAGGYEQYF	TGTGCCAGCAGCCCCCTAGCGGGAGGGTACGAGCAGTACTTC	.	TRBJ2-7	TRBD2	TRBV11-3
CATSRGFGYGYTF	TGTGCCACCAGCAGGGGCTTCGGCTATGGCTACACCTTC	.	TRBJ1-2	.	TRBV24-1
CASSLAGGSGNTIYF	TGTGCCAGCAGCTTAGCAGGGGGCTCTGGAAACACCATATATTTT	.	TRBJ1-3	TRBD1	TRBV5-4
CATSDSPRASGGAETQYF	TGTGCCACCAGTGATTCCCCCCGGGCTAGCGGGGGGGCGGAGACCCAGTACTTC	.	TRBJ2-5	TRBD2	TRBV24-1
CASSLGGNNQPQHF	TGTGCCAGCAGCTTGGGAGGGAACAATCAGCCCCAGCATTTT	.	TRBJ1-5	.	TRBV5-5
CASSILAGYSYNEQFF	TGTGCCAGTAGTATCCTAGCGGGATACTCCTACAATGAGCAGTTCTTC	.	TRBJ2-1	TRBD2	TRBV19
CASSFRTGSYGYTF	TGCGCCAGCAGCTTTAGGACAGGGAGCTATGGCTACACCTTC	.	TRBJ1-2	TRBD1	TRBV5-1
CAISDNEQFRDRDNYGYTF	TGTGCCATCAGTGATAATGAACAATTCCGGGACAGAGATAACTATGGCTACACCTTC	.	TRBJ1-2	TRBD1	TRBV10-3
CATKNTEAFF	TGTGCCACCAAGAACACTGAAGCTTTCTTT	.	TRBJ1-1	.	TRBV28
CASGNRGPQHF	TGTGCCAGCGGGAACAGGGGGCCCCAGCATTTT	.	TRBJ1-5	TRBD1	TRBV6-5
CASRSHRLTRAYEQYF	TGTGCCAGCAGATCTCACAGGTTAACACGAGCCTACGAGCAGTACTTC	few	TRBJ2-7	.	TRBV28
CASSLIRTITGELFF	TGTGCCAGCAGCTTGATAAGGACAATCACCGGGGAGCTGTTTTTT	.	TRBJ2-2	.	TRBV11-3
CASSLADRRNTEAFF	TGTGCCAGCAGCTTAGCGGACAGAAGAAACACTGAAGCTTTCTTT	.	TRBJ1-1	.	TRBV7-9
CASSPRKIDWETQYF	TGTGCCAGCAGCCCACGTAAAATCGACTGGGAGACCCAGTACTTC	.	TRBJ2-5	.	TRBV21-1
CASSRQGSNQPQHF	TGTGCCAGCAGTAGACAGGGGAGCAATCAGCCCCAGCATTTT	.	TRBJ1-5	TRBD1	TRBV6-5
CASRFEGETQYF	TGTGCCAGCAGATTCGAGGGAGAGACCCAGTACTTC	.	TRBJ2-5	.	TRBV2
CASSRGPGQGTGELFF	TGTGCCAGCAGCAGGGGGCCGGGACAGGGGACCGGGGAGCTGTTTTTT	.	TRBJ2-2	TRBD1	TRBV11-3
CASVYTDTQYF	TGTGCCAGCGTTTACACAGATACGCAGTATTTT	.	TRBJ2-3	.	TRBV2
CASSFSGANSNQPQHF	TGTGCCAGCAGTTTCTCAGGGGCGAATAGCAATCAGCCCCAGCATTTT	.	TRBJ1-5	.	TRBV27
CASSLEWDTQAFF	TGTGCCAGCAGCTTAGAGTGGGACACCCAAGCTTTCTTT	once	TRBJ1-1	.	TRBV7-9
CASSSSGTENTEAFF	TGCGCCAGCAGCTCGTCCGGGACAGAGAACACTGAAGCTTTCTTT	.	TRBJ1-1	TRBD1	TRBV5-1